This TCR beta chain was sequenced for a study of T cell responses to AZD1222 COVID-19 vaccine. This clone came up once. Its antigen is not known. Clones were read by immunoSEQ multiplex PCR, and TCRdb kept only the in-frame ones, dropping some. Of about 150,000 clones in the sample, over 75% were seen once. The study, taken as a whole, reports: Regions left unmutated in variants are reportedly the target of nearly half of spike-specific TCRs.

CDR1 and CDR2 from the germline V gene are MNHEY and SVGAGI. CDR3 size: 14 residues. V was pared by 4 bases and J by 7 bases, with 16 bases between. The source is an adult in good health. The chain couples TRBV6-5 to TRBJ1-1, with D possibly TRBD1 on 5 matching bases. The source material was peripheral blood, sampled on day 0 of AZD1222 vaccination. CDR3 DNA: TGTGCCAGCAGTTTGGGACCGTGGAACGGTGAAGCTTTCTTT. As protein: CASSLGPWNGEAFF.